The count of the clone carrying this T cell receptor beta chain is one. A Seattle source enrolled patients during active infection and followed them longitudinally. The data originate from a study of blood T cell repertoires in COVID-19. CDR3 length: 15 residues. Germline assignment: CDR1 SGHRS and CDR2 YFSETQ. The V gene end was trimmed by 4 bases and the J gene end by 8 bases; junction bases not matched to a gene: 11. The data were produced by immunoSEQ multiplex PCR, yet TCRdb's version contains in-frame clones alone and is incomplete. The sample gives approximately 530,000 clones, roughly nine tenths of which show up once; 7.8% is in the top ten.

V usage is TRBV5-1 and J usage is TRBJ1-4; 7 bases agree with TRBD1. Sequenced sample: peripheral blood. This clonotype originated in a woman between 50 and 59 years old with COVID-19, enrolled during active disease. As DNA, the CDR3 is TGCGCCAGCAGCCGAACCGGGACGGGACAGGAAAAACTGTTTTTT. Amino acids: CASSRTGTGQEKLFF.